This TCR beta chain stems from a study of spatial heterogeneity in lung cancer. The V and J ends lost 5 bases and 2 bases, in that order; junction bases with no gene match: 12. Germline V gene data show CDR1 as SEHNR and CDR2 as FQNEAQ (reference sequence). CDR3 length: 16 residues. Time point noted: sample taken at primary tumor resection. Whole RNA obtained from tumor, nontumor lung or frozen PBMC underwent sequencing without sorting. MiXCR, applied by TCRdb to the 5' RACE reads, yields one record per CDR3 protein. The repertoire holds about 45,000 distinct CDR3 sequences, around 13% seen once, with about 60% in the top ten.

Specimen: PBMCs, collected at surgery. The sequence derives from a male donor with early-stage non-small cell lung cancer. The J gene is TRBJ2-7, the V gene TRBV7-9; 7 nucleotides align to TRBD2. In DNA form, the CDR3 reads TGTGCCAGCAGCCTTCTAATAAGCGGGACTCCCTACGAGCAGTACTTC. It codes for CASSLLISGTPYEQYF.